This T cell receptor beta chain appears in the sequencing data of a study of T cell responses to AZD1222 COVID-19 vaccine. TCRdb's copy holds only in-frame clones and misses some; the assay was immunoSEQ multiplex PCR. The repertoire holds 100,000 to 150,000 clones, with roughly 85% as singletons. J lost 1 base, V lost 5 bases, and 16 bases had no gene match. Germline V gives CDR1 MNHNY, CDR2 SVGAGI (reference sequence). This CDR3 spans 20 amino acids. The rearrangement links TRBV6-6 to TRBJ2-3; 12 nucleotides match TRBD2. Source: peripheral blood, taken 28 days after the second AZD1222 dose. This receptor was obtained from an adult who received the AZD1222 COVID-19 vaccine. The CDR3 DNA is TGTGCCAGCAGTCCGAACGAGGAGTGGTGGACTAGCGGGGGCACAGATACGCAGTATTTT. It codes for CASSPNEEWWTSGGTDTQYF.